This T cell receptor (beta chain) was sequenced in a study of blood T cell repertoires in COVID-19. Study at large: Whether acute or convalescent, the COVID-19 samples came from the United States, Italy and Spain. In each case, the material was cDNA or gDNA derived from T cells, B-cell-depleted T cells, or PBMCs.

Germline CDR1 reads LNHDA; CDR2 reads SQIVND (reference sequence). The V and J ends lost 7 bases and 5 bases respectively, with 11 bases between them. The CDR3 is 12 amino acids. Some clones are missing from TCRdb's copy, which holds only in-frame ones; the method was immunoSEQ multiplex PCR. The sample includes about 140,000 clones, 85% to 90% of them seen just once. The TCR sequence derives from a woman aged 60-70 years with acute or convalescent COVID-19. This chain connects TRBV19 to TRBJ1-2; no firm D call. The sequencing input was peripheral blood. The CDR3 DNA reads TGTGCCAGTACCCCGGGAGGGTATGGCTACACCTTC. Its translation: CASTPGGYGYTF.